Listed here is a single T cell receptor (beta chain). Its antigen is undetermined. The CDR3 has 14 amino acids. V was cut by 5 bases and J by 8 bases, with 16 bases left in between. The V gene's germline CDR1 is WNHNN and CDR2 SYGVQD (reference sequence). Profiling relied on immunoSEQ multiplex PCR, and the TCRdb table lists in-frame clones only, not all of them. The top ten clones hold about 3% of a sample with some 130,000 clones, around 93% of them seen once. The sample is drawn from a study of T cell responses to AZD1222 COVID-19 vaccine. Study in general: Analyses pooled second doses at about 4 or about 12 weeks.

Study conclusions and caveats: Unmutated regions of variants are reportedly targeted by nearly half of spike-specific TCRs. Along spike, vaccine-associated CD4 TCRs were found throughout, with dominance at 160-218 and 743-854.

This sample comprised peripheral blood, obtained on day 0 of AZD1222 vaccination. The receptor comes from an adult in good health. The chain recombines TRBV10-1 with TRBJ2-4; D perhaps matches TRBD2 (7 bases). CDR3 DNA: TGCGCCAGCAGTCCCCGCCGAGGGGGGGACATTCAGTACTTC. Translating gives CASSPRRGGDIQYF.